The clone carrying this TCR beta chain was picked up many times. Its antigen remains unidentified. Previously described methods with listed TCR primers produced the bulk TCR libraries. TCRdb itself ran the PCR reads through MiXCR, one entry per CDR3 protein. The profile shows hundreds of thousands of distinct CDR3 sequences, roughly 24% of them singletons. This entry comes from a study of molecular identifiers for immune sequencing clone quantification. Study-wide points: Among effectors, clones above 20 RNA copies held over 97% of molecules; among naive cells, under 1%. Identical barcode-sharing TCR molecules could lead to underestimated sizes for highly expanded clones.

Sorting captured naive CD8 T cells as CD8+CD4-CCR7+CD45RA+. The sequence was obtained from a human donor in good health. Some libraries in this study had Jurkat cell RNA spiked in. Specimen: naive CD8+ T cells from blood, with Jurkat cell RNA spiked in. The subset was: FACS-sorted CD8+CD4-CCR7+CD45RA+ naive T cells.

The CDR3, as DNA: TGTGCCAGTAGTATAGGAGGGGGCGATTTCGACGAGCAGTACTTC. It codes for CASSIGGGDFDEQYF. This chain joins TRBV19 and TRBJ2-7, with 7 positions matching TRBD1. There are 15 residues in the CDR3. Per the germline V gene, CDR1 is LNHDA and CDR2 is SQIVND (reference sequence). The V segment lost 1 base and the J segment 5 bases; nucleotides outside the gene matches: 8.